This T cell receptor (beta chain) was profiled in a study of blood T cell repertoires in COVID-19. About the study: Sources were T cells, B-cell-depleted T cells, or PBMCs; the material itself was cDNA or gDNA.

After removal of 3 bases from V and 4 bases from J, the junction contained 8 bases not matched to a gene. There are 17 residues in the CDR3. Germline values: CDR1 SGHRS, CDR2 YFSETQ. Method: immunoSEQ multiplex PCR; TCRdb's copy keeps in-frame clones and lacks some. The sample shows 75,000 to 95,000 clones, 80% of them seen only once. Sequencing input: peripheral blood. J is TRBJ2-6 and V is TRBV5-1; 9 positions match TRBD1. The sequence was obtained from a woman aged 35 to 49 with active or convalescent COVID-19. In DNA, the CDR3 is TGCGCCAGCAGCTCCGGGACAGGGTTTTCCGGGGCCAACGTCCTGACTTTC. It is translated as CASSSGTGFSGANVLTF.